The 14 T cell receptor beta chains given below trace back to one sample, sequenced in a study of control samples from healthy donors and cancer patients. Using immunoSEQ multiplex PCR, the repertoire was profiled, and TCRdb retains in-frame clones only, with some absent. The table shows over 150,000 clones, with 85% to 95% occurring only once. The sample taken for sequencing was blood. These receptors all stem from a man between 18 and 35 years old in good health.

The rearrangement uses TRBV5-8 and TRBJ2-7; D perhaps matches TRBD2 (5 bases). There are 14 residues in the CDR3. The V end lost 0 bases, the J end lost 2 bases, and 9 bases lay between the germline ends. Germline CDR1 and CDR2: SGHTS and YDEGEE. This CDR3 reads CASSLGTGPYEQYF. In DNA form, the CDR3 reads TGTGCCAGCAGCTTGGGGACTGGACCCTACGAGCAGTACTTC. Combining the CDR3 with reference TRBV5-8 and TRBJ2-7 gives the whole variable domain EAGVTQSPTHLIKTRGQQATLRCSPISGHTSVYWYQQALGLGLQFLLWYDEGEERNRGNFPPRFSGRQFPNYSSELNVNALELEDSALYLCASSLGTGPYEQYFGPGTRLTVT.

V gene TRBV6-1 combines with J gene TRBJ2-5; D might be TRBD2 (5 bases). The V gene lost 3 bases and the J gene lost 2 bases, with 13 bases spanning the gap. This CDR3 has 15 amino acids. From germline, CDR1 is MNHNS and CDR2 SASEGT. CDR3 sequence reads: CASSDPRGAQETQYF. The CDR3 coding sequence is TGTGCCAGCAGTGACCCTCGGGGAGCTCAAGAGACCCAGTACTTC.

V gene TRBV29-1 combines with J gene TRBJ1-1; no clear D. V was shortened by 6 bases and J by 1 base, with 12 bases between the two germline ends. The length of the CDR3 is 13 residues. The germline V gene encodes CDR1 SQVTM and CDR2 ANQGSEA. The CDR3 here is CSVAGSSNTEAFF. The CDR3 DNA follows: TGCAGCGTCGCGGGTTCCTCGAACACTGAAGCTTTCTTT.

The V call is TRBV27, the J call TRBJ2-7, with 10 bases lining up with TRBD1. The CDR3 has 15 amino acids. Germline CDR1 MNHEY, CDR2 SMNVEV (reference sequence). With V trimmed by 5 bases and J by 3 bases, 7 bases remained unmatched. CDR3 in amino acids: CASSETGQGGYEQYF. The CDR3 nucleotides are TGTGCCAGCAGTGAAACCGGACAGGGGGGCTACGAGCAGTACTTC.

This clone has only one observation. The J gene is TRBJ1-1, the V gene TRBV3-1 (or the pseudogene TRBV3-2), with a possible D match to TRBD1 (6 bases). Trimming left V 2 bases short and J 1 base short, with 11 bases between. CDR1 is LGHDT, CDR2 YNNKEL, per germline (reference sequence). The CDR3 runs to 15 residues. CDR3 loop: CASSQYHRANTEAFF. In DNA form, the CDR3 reads TGTGCCAGCAGCCAATATCACAGGGCGAACACTGAAGCTTTCTTT.

The chain uses TRBV5-5 and TRBJ2-7, with no clear D. Between the trimmed V and J ends, which lost 3 bases and 0 bases, there was a span of 7 bases. CDR3 size: 13 residues. Per the germline V gene, CDR1 is SGHKS and CDR2 is YYEKEE (reference sequence). The DNA of the CDR3 is TGTGCCAGCAGCTCGGGCCTCTCCTACGAGCAGTACTTC. Its protein product is CASSSGLSYEQYF. The full variable domain, with the rest looked up from reference TRBV5-5 and TRBJ2-7, is DAGVTQSPTHLIKTRGQQVTLRCSPISGHKSVSWYQQVLGQGPQFIFQYYEKEERGRGNFPDRFSARQFPNYSSELNVNALLLGDSALYLCASSSGLSYEQYFGPGTRLTVT.

This chain joins TRBV7-9 and TRBJ2-1, with 7 nucleotides matching TRBD1. Trimming at V came to 6 bases and at J to 3 bases, leaving 2 bases not matched to a gene. Germline values: CDR1 SEHNR, CDR2 FQNEAQ (reference sequence). The CDR3 contains 13 residues. CDR3 residues: CASSPGGYNEQFF. The DNA for the CDR3 is TGTGCCAGCAGTCCAGGGGGCTACAATGAGCAGTTCTTC.

The V call is TRBV28, the J call TRBJ1-2, with TRBD1 as a possible D gene (5 bases). CDR1 is MDHEN and CDR2 is SYDVKM in the germline V gene. This CDR3 spans 14 amino acids. Between the trimmed V and J ends, which lost 3 bases and 3 bases, there was a span of 11 bases. The CDR3 coding sequence is TGTGCCAGCAGTTTTAAAGGAGGGGACTATGGCTACACCTTC. This translates into CASSFKGGDYGYTF.

J is TRBJ2-7 and V is TRBV30; D is undetermined. Looked up from germline, CDR1 is GTSNPN and CDR2 is SVGIG (reference sequence). V gave up 0 bases and J gave up 7 bases, with 10 bases separating them. CDR3 size: 12 residues. CDR3: CAWSVSVKEQYF. The CDR3 DNA reads as TGTGCCTGGAGTGTATCCGTTAAAGAGCAGTACTTC. The whole variable domain, remainder taken from reference TRBV30 and TRBJ2-7, is SQTIHQWPATLVQPVGSPLSLECTVEGTSNPNLYWYRQAAGRGLQLLFYSVGIGQISSEVPQNLSASRPQDRQFILSSKKLLLSDSGFYLCAWSVSVKEQYFGPGTRLTVT.

The chain is built from TRBV19 and TRBJ1-2, with 8 bases that match TRBD1. The CDR3 covers 14 residues. J lost 12 bases, V lost 0 bases, and 9 bases had no gene match. Germline-derived CDR1 and CDR2 are LNHDA and SQIVND (reference sequence). The CDR3 nucleotides are TGTGCCAGTAGTATAGAGGGGACAGGCACCCCCCACACCTTC. This sequence encodes CASSIEGTGTPHTF.

The chain links TRBV2 to TRBJ2-5; 7 bases align to TRBD1. With V trimmed by 3 bases and J by 3 bases, 4 bases remained unmatched. CDR1 and CDR2 (germline): SNHLY, FYNNEI. The CDR3 sequence is 14 residues long. CDR3 sequence reads: CASSDGTVEETQYF. CDR3 sequence (DNA): TGTGCCAGCAGTGATGGGACAGTAGAAGAGACCCAGTACTTC.

The rearrangement uses TRBV5-4 and TRBJ2-2, with 9 bases identical to TRBD1. Germline V CDR1 and CDR2: SGHNT, YYREEE (reference sequence). Trimming removed 6 bases from V and 4 bases from J; junction bases left unmatched: 10. This CDR3 has 16 residues. In DNA, the CDR3 is TGTGCCAGCACCTCTCGGGACAGGGTGGGCACCGGGGAGCTGTTTTTT. It translates to CASTSRDRVGTGELFF.

The chain is built from TRBV2 and TRBJ2-3, with 7 bases identical to TRBD2. CDR1 and CDR2 (germline): SNHLY, FYNNEI. The V and J ends lost 7 bases and 4 bases, in that order; junction bases with no gene match: 14. The CDR3 length is 16 residues. The CDR3 DNA reads as TGTGCCAGCATCCCCATCGGGGCGGGGGTGGCAGATACGCAGTATTTT. Protein: CASIPIGAGVADTQYF.

The rearrangement uses TRBV5-4 and TRBJ1-1, with 10 nucleotides matching TRBD1. V lost 4 bases and J lost 5; bases outside the gene matches: 2. Germline V gives CDR1 SGHNT, CDR2 YYREEE (reference sequence). The length of the CDR3 is 13 residues. This CDR3 reads CASSPDRGTEAFF. As DNA, the CDR3 is TGTGCCAGCAGCCCGGACAGGGGGACTGAAGCTTTCTTT.